This T cell receptor beta chain is drawn from a study of cytomegalovirus exposure and HLA in healthy donors. Findings of the study overall: Most CMV-associated TCR beta chains appeared HLA-restricted in a later analysis. Only CMV serostatus was available as immune exposure information.

CDR3 length: 19 residues. The germline V gene encodes CDR1 MGHRA and CDR2 YSYEKL. V dropped 0 bases and J dropped 0; count of bases not matched to a gene: 6. The PCR ran on 60 Vbeta and 13 Jbeta primers. The repertoire was sequenced with immunoSEQ multiplex PCR; TCRdb's copy has only in-frame clones and lacks some. The sample shows some 150,000 clones, 80% of them seen only once. This clone was observed once. Its specificity is not known. The genes are TRBV4-1 and TRBJ2-1, with 12 bases that match TRBD2. The sequenced material came from PBMCs. The receptor was derived from a woman aged 45-60 years in good health and CMV-seronegative. The CDR3 sequence: CASSQDGLAGTSSYNEQFF. The CDR3 DNA sequence: TGCGCCAGCAGCCAAGATGGACTAGCGGGAACCTCCTCCTACAATGAGCAGTTCTTC.